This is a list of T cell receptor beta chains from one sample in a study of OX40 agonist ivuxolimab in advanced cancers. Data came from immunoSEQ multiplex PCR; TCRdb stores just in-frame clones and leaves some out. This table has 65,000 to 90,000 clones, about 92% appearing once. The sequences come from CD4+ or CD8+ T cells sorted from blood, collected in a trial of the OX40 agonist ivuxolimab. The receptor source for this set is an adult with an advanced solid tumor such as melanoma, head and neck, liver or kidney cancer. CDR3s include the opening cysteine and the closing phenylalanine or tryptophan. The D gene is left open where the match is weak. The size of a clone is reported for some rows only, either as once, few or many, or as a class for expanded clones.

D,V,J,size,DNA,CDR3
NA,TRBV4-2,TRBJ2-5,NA,TGTGCCAGCAGCCAAGATGCGGCCCGGGGGACGCAAGAGACCCAGTACTTC,CASSQDAARGTQETQYF
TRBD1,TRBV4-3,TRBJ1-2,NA,TGCGCCAGCAGCCATCCGGCCAAGGCAGGGGGCGGCTACACCTTC,CASSHPAKAGGGYTF
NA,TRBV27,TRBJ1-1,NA,TGTGCCAGCAGTTTACAGACAGGGAACACTGAAGCTTTCTTT,CASSLQTGNTEAFF
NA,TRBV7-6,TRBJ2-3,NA,TGTGCCAGCAGCTATAGCACAGATACGCAGTATTTT,CASSYSTDTQYF
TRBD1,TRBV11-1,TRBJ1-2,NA,TGTGCCAGCAGCTTGACAGGGGGTGCCTATGGCTACACCTTC,CASSLTGGAYGYTF
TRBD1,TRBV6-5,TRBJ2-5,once,TGTGCCAGCAGTCCGGGGACAGGCGGGGAGACCCAGTACTTC,CASSPGTGGETQYF
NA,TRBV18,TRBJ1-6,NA,TGTGCCAGCTCACCACAGGCAGGGGCTGTATATAATTCACCCCTCCACTTT,CASSPQAGAVYNSPLHF
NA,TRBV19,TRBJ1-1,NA,TGTGCCAGTAGTGCGGGGTCTGAAGCTTTCTTT,CASSAGSEAFF
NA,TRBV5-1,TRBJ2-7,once,TGCGCCAGCAGCTTGACTACAGACTACGAGCAGTACTTC,CASSLTTDYEQYF
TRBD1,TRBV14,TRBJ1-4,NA,TGTGCCAGCAGCCAACTACAGGGGGCGGGTGAAAAACTGTTTTTT,CASSQLQGAGEKLFF
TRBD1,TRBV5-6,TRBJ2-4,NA,TGTGCCAGCAGCTTGGGGGTGACAGGGTCCCAAAACATTCAGTACTTC,CASSLGVTGSQNIQYF
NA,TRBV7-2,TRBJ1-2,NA,TGTGCCAGCAGCTCAGCAGGGGTCTATGGCTACACCTTC,CASSSAGVYGYTF
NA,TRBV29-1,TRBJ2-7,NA,TGCAGCGTTGAAGCCCGTGGGCTGATTACCTACGAGCAGTACTTC,CSVEARGLITYEQYF
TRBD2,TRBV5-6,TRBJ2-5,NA,TGTGCCAGCAGCTTCCAGCGGGGGGGCAGGGACTTC,CASSFQRGGRDF
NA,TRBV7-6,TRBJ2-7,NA,TGTGCCAGCAGCCCACTCCCCGGACTAGGGGGCGAGCAGTACTTC,CASSPLPGLGGEQYF
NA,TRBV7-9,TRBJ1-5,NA,TGTGCCAGCAGCTCTTCCGGCCTTAATCAGCCCCAGCATTTT,CASSSSGLNQPQHF
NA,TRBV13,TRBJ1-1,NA,TGTGCCAGCAGAATTCAGAACACTGAAGCTTTCTTT,CASRIQNTEAFF
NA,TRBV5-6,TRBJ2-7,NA,TGTGCCAGCAGCTTGGGGGGCCACGAGCAGTACTTC,CASSLGGHEQYF
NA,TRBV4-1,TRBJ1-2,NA,TGCGCCAGCAGCCAAGACCCCGGTGGGACTTTCAACTATGGCTACACCTTC,CASSQDPGGTFNYGYTF
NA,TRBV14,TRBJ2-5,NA,TGTGCCAGCAGGGGTGACGGCCAAGAGACCCAGTACTTC,CASRGDGQETQYF
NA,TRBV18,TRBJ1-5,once,TGTACAGGGTGTTTGTCTCCTTATAGCAATCAGCCCCAGCATTTT,CTGCLSPYSNQPQHF
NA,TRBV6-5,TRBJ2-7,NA,TGTGCCAGCAGTTACGGGACCAACTACGAGCAGTACTTC,CASSYGTNYEQYF
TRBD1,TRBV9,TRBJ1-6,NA,TGTGCCAGCAGCGTTCTGACAGGGGAGGGGTCACCCCTCCACTTT,CASSVLTGEGSPLHF
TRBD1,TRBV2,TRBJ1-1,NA,TGTGCCAGCAGTGAATTGGGACAGGATCCTTTCTTT,CASSELGQDPFF
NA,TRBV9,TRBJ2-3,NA,TGTGCCAGCGTACCAGGAGGGGGGCAGAGCACAGATACGCAGTATTTT,CASVPGGGQSTDTQYF
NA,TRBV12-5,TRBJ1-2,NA,TGTGCTAGTGGTTTGGGACAGAACTATGGCTACACCTTC,CASGLGQNYGYTF
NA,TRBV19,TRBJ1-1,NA,TGTGCCAGTAGTCTACGTAGGGAGATTGCCACTGAAGCTTTCTTT,CASSLRREIATEAFF
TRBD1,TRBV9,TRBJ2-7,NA,TGTGCCAGCAGCGGGGAGACAGGGATCTTTTATGGCGAGCAGTACTTC,CASSGETGIFYGEQYF
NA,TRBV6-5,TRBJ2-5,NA,TGTGCCAGCAGTTATGACGGAACCCCACAAGAGACCCAGTACTTC,CASSYDGTPQETQYF
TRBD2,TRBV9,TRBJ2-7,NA,TGTGCCAGCGGGGGCAGCGGGGGCCCCTACGAGCAGTACTTC,CASGGSGGPYEQYF
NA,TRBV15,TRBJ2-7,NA,TGTGCCACCAGTCGGACGGGAACCTACGAGCAGTACTTC,CATSRTGTYEQYF
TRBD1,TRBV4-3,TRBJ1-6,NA,TGCGCCAGCAGCCAAGAGGGGACCGGGACAGGGGGCACACCCCTCCACTTT,CASSQEGTGTGGTPLHF
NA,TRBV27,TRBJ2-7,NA,TGTGCCAGCAGCCTCATCGGGGGCTTCTACGAGCAGTACTTC,CASSLIGGFYEQYF
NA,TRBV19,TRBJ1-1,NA,TGTGCCAGTAGTATAGGCCAAGGGAACACTGAAGCTTTCTTT,CASSIGQGNTEAFF
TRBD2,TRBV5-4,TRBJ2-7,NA,TGTGCCAGCAGCTTGAAAAGGACTAGCGGGGGAGCCGCGCTGATATACGAGCAGTACTTC,CASSLKRTSGGAALIYEQYF
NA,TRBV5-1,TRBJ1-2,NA,TGCGCCAGCAGCTTGACAGGATCTCCTATTGGCTACACCTTC,CASSLTGSPIGYTF
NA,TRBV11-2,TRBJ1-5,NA,TGTGCCAGCAGCAAATATAATCAGCCCCAGCATTTT,CASSKYNQPQHF